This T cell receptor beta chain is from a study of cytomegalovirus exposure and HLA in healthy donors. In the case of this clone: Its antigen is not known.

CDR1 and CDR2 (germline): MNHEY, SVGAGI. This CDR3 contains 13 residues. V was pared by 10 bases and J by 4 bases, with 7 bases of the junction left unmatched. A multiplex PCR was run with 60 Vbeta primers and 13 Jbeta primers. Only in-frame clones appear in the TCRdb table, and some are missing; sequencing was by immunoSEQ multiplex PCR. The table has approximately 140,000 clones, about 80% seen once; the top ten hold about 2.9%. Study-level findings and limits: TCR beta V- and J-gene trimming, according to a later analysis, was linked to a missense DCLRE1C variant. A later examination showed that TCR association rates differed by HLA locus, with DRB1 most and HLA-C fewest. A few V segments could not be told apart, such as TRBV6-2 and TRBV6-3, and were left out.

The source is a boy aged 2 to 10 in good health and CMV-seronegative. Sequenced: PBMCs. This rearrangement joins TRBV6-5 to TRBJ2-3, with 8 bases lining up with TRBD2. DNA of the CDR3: TGTGCCACCGGCCGGGGGGGGGCAGATACGCAGTATTTT. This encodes CATGRGGADTQYF.